The next 9 T cell receptor beta chains were all read from a single sample in a study of cytotoxic CD8 clonotypes in ibrutinib-treated CLL. The table came from immunoSEQ multiplex PCR; TCRdb's copy has only in-frame clones and leaves some out. The repertoire holds about 200,000 clones, 60% to 80% seen once, with 5.9% in the top ten. The sample here was PBMCs, taken after 12 months of ibrutinib treatment. Source of these receptors: a human donor with chronic lymphocytic leukemia.

The V call is TRBV6-1, the J call TRBJ2-7; TRBD1 agrees at 11 bases. From germline, CDR1 is MNHNS and CDR2 SASEGT. The CDR3 covers 14 residues. Losses at the gene ends were 8 bases for V and 1 base for J; bases not matched to a gene: 4. The CDR3, as DNA: TGTGCCAGCGGGGACAGGGGGATTTCCTACGAGCAGTACTTC. It codes for CASGDRGISYEQYF.

The gene calls are TRBV6-6 and TRBJ1-2; D is undetermined. The CDR3 has 13 residues. Germline V gene lookup returns CDR1 MNHNY and CDR2 SVGAGI (reference sequence). The germline V and J ends were trimmed by 2 bases and 4 bases, with 8 bases remaining between them. In DNA, the CDR3 is TGTGCCAGCAGTTACCATGCCTCCTATGGCTACACCTTC. Its translation is CASSYHASYGYTF.

This clone was observed a few times. The chain couples TRBV5-1 to TRBJ2-3; D not certain. Germline V gives CDR1 SGHRS, CDR2 YFSETQ. The CDR3 is 12 amino acids. V gave up 3 bases and J gave up 3 bases, with 5 bases separating them. CDR3 in DNA: TGCGCCAGCAGCTCAGGAACAGATACGCAGTATTTT. This codes for CASSSGTDTQYF.

The rearrangement links TRBV5-6 to TRBJ2-7; D gene uncertain. V was cut by 0 bases and J by 7 bases, with 14 bases left in between. The CDR3 has 14 amino acids. The germline V gene has CDR1 SGHDT and CDR2 YYEEEE. CDR3 residues: CASSLARRLGEQYF. CDR3 nucleotides: TGTGCCAGCAGCTTGGCCCGTCGATTGGGTGAGCAGTACTTC. Variable domain in full (rest from reference TRBV5-6 and TRBJ2-7): DAGVTQSPTHLIKTRGQQVTLRCSPKSGHDTVSWYQQALGQGPQFIFQYYEEEERQRGNFPDRFSGHQFPNYSSELNVNALLLGDSALYLCASSLARRLGEQYFGPGTRLTVT.

This clone was seen only a few times. CDR3 DNA: TGTGCCTGGAGTGTACTACGGACAAACTGGAACACTGAAGCTTTCTTT. It encodes CAWSVLRTNWNTEAFF. The chain links TRBV30 to TRBJ1-1; a possible D gene is TRBD1 (5 bases). This CDR3 has 16 amino acids. Trimming left V 0 bases short and J 1 base short, with 15 bases between. Per the germline V gene, CDR1 is GTSNPN and CDR2 is SVGIG (reference sequence).

This clone was seen many times. The chain joins TRBV6-6 to TRBJ2-7, with TRBD2 matching 9 bases. V shed 7 bases, J shed 3 bases, and the junction held 1 base outside the gene matches. The CDR3 runs to 12 residues. Germline CDR1 is MNHNY and CDR2 is SVGAGI (reference sequence). The CDR3 DNA reads as TGTGCCAGCAAGCGGGAGGACTACGAGCAGTACTTC. Translating it yields CASKREDYEQYF.

The chain uses TRBV5-1 and TRBJ2-1; 9 bases line up with TRBD1. With 8 bases clipped from V and 8 bases from J, the junction kept 11 bases outside the gene matches. Germline values: CDR1 SGHRS, CDR2 YFSETQ. This CDR3 spans 14 amino acids. The CDR3 nucleotides are TGCGCCAGTGCCAAGGGGGACAGGGTGCATGAGCAGTTCTTC. This translates into CASAKGDRVHEQFF.

This chain connects TRBV28 to TRBJ1-1; TRBD1 matches at 7 bases. V was clipped by 0 bases and J by 7 bases; unmatched bases: 5. CDR3 size: 14 residues. Germline CDR1 MDHEN, CDR2 SYDVKM. CDR3 in DNA: TGTGCCAGCAGTTTATGGGTGGACAGGTTTGAAGCTTTCTTT. It yields the protein CASSLWVDRFEAFF.

The J gene is TRBJ1-3, the V gene TRBV5-4; D not certain. Deletions cut 4 bases from V and 4 bases from J, with 9 bases between. Germline V lookup: CDR1 SGHNT, CDR2 YYREEE (reference sequence). CDR3 length equals 13 residues. The CDR3 sequence: CASSINQGNTIYF. As DNA, the CDR3 is TGTGCCAGCAGCATAAACCAGGGAAACACCATATATTTT.